One sample yielded the 3 T cell receptor beta chains listed below, sequenced in a study of chemoradiotherapy in HPV16-positive cancers. Only in-frame clones appear in the TCRdb table, and some are missing; sequencing was by immunoSEQ multiplex PCR. Altogether 4,000 or so clones are present, around 73% being singletons, with the ten largest covering 8.5% to 14%. This material consisted of tumor tissue, taken from a patient who underwent chemoradiotherapy. The receptors were sampled from a human donor with HPV-associated anogenital cancer.

The chain is built from TRBV11-2 and TRBJ1-2, with 11 bases matching TRBD1. Germline CDR1 and CDR2: SGHAT and FQNNGV. CDR3 length equals 14 residues. Losses at the gene ends were 4 bases for V and 2 bases for J; bases not matched to a gene: 0. This CDR3 reads CASSWTGGNYGYTF. The CDR3, as DNA: TGTGCCAGCAGCTGGACAGGGGGCAACTATGGCTACACCTTC.

This chain connects TRBV6-1 to TRBJ1-4; no reliable D call. The germline V gene encodes CDR1 MNHNS and CDR2 SASEGT. The CDR3 contains 14 residues. Trimming left V 5 bases short and J 0 bases short, with 7 bases between. As DNA, the CDR3 is TGTGCCAGCAGTAACAAAGCAACTAATGAAAAACTGTTTTTT. Translation gives CASSNKATNEKLFF.

CDR3 sequence (DNA): TGCGCCAGCAGCTTGGAAGACGGCAACACCGGGGAGCTGTTTTTT. It translates to CASSLEDGNTGELFF. V and J are TRBV5-1 and TRBJ2-2; D is uncertain. The CDR3 consists of 15 residues. The V end was cut by 0 bases, the J end by 2 bases, with 8 bases between. From germline, CDR1 is SGHRS and CDR2 YFSETQ. Looking up the rest from reference TRBV5-1 and TRBJ2-2 gives the full variable domain: KAGVTQTPRYLIKTRGQQVTLSCSPISGHRSVSWYQQTPGQGLQFLFEYFSETQRNKGNFPGRFSGRQFSNSRSEMNVSTLELGDSALYLCASSLEDGNTGELFFGEGSRLTVL.